These 25 T cell receptor beta chains share one sample of origin, sequenced in a study of technical replicates of blood from a handful of donors. Sequencing used immunoSEQ multiplex PCR; TCRdb keeps in-frame clones, though not all of them. The sample lists about 97,000 clones, around 96% occurring once. Sequences were obtained from T cells isolated from PBMCs. These receptors all stem from a human donor in good health.

The chain couples TRBV29-1 to TRBJ1-2; 7 bases fit TRBD1. The germline CDR1 and CDR2 sequences are SQVTM and ANQGSEA. V lost 5 bases and J lost 4; bases outside the gene matches: 7. This CDR3 has 13 amino acids. The chain's CDR3 is CSVTGDMVYGYTF. In DNA form, the CDR3 reads TGCAGCGTTACAGGGGATATGGTCTATGGCTACACCTTC.

V and J are TRBV7-8 and TRBJ2-3; 11 nucleotides line up with TRBD1. J was trimmed by 7 bases and V by 3 bases; bases with no gene match: 6. Germline-derived CDR1 and CDR2 are SGHVS and FQNEAQ. The CDR3 length is 15 residues. In nucleotides, the CDR3 is TGTGCCAGCAGCTTTATTGGACAGGGGGCGAATACGCAGTATTTT. This codes for CASSFIGQGANTQYF.

This sequence joins TRBV5-8 and TRBJ1-1; D unclear. The CDR3 contains 14 residues. Per germline, CDR1 SGHTS and CDR2 YDEGEE. The V end lost 1 base, the J end lost 1 base, and 8 bases lay between the germline ends. In DNA form, the CDR3 reads TGTGCCAGCAGCTTGTATACTGCGAACACTGAAGCTTTCTTT. Protein sequence: CASSLYTANTEAFF.

The chain combines TRBV29-1 with TRBJ2-3, with D hard to call. CDR3 length equals 11 residues. CDR1 is SQVTM and CDR2 is ANQGSEA in the germline V gene. With 8 bases removed from V and 5 bases from J, the gap between germline ends came to 11 bases. The CDR3: CSLRGVDTQYF. CDR3 DNA: TGCAGCCTCCGAGGAGTAGATACGCAGTATTTT.

The chain uses TRBV19 and TRBJ2-7, with a weak D call TRBD1 (5 bases). The V gene lost 5 bases and the J gene lost 3 bases, with 17 bases spanning the gap. Germline assignment: CDR1 LNHDA and CDR2 SQIVND (reference sequence). This CDR3 contains 15 residues. In DNA, the CDR3 is TGTGCCAGTAGTTCCAGGGCGTCCCTCCTCTACGAGCAGTACTTC. Translating gives CASSSRASLLYEQYF.

The chain joins TRBV10-2 to TRBJ1-2; 10 nucleotides align to TRBD1. Germline lookup yields CDR1 WSHSY and CDR2 SAAADI. The CDR3 extends over 13 amino acids. Trimming took 6 bases from V and 8 from J; bases not matched to a gene: 6. The CDR3 nucleotides are TGCGCCAGCAGGCCGGGACAGGGGAACGGCTACACCTTC. Residues: CASRPGQGNGYTF.

This clone was counted a single time. The chain recombines TRBV20-1 with TRBJ2-7, with TRBD2 matching 8 bases. The germline CDR1 and CDR2 sequences are DFQATT and SNEGSKA (reference sequence). The CDR3 is 11 amino acids. The V segment lost 2 bases and the J segment 9 bases; nucleotides outside the gene matches: 3. CDR3 DNA: TGCAGTGCTAGAAAGCGGGAGCGGCAGTACTTC. Protein product: CSARKRERQYF.

This clone has more than one count but fewer than ten. This rearrangement joins TRBV29-1 to TRBJ1-1, with 8 positions matching TRBD1. The junction had 4 bases not matched to a gene; V was cut back by 4 bases and J by 3 bases. Germline assignment: CDR1 SQVTM and CDR2 ANQGSEA. This CDR3 is 13 amino acids long. CDR3 amino acids: CSVVEQGDTEAFF. The CDR3 DNA follows: TGCAGCGTTGTGGAACAGGGGGACACTGAAGCTTTCTTT.

The chain recombines TRBV4-3 with TRBJ2-4; no firm D call. V shed 0 bases and J shed 0 bases, with 3 bases lying between them. CDR1 and CDR2 from the germline V gene are LGHNA and YSLEER. The CDR3 has 14 residues. The CDR3 DNA reads as TGCGCCAGCAGCCAAGACCTAGCCAAAAACATTCAGTACTTC. Its protein product is CASSQDLAKNIQYF.

The chain carries TRBV9 and TRBJ2-7, with 12 nucleotides matching TRBD2. Germline V gene lookup returns CDR1 SGDLS and CDR2 YYNGEE. The CDR3 consists of 16 residues. Unmatched junction bases numbered 12, after V lost 7 bases and J lost 4 bases. Here the CDR3 reads CASGNPTSGSYYEQYF. CDR3 nucleotide sequence: TGTGCCAGCGGGAACCCGACTAGCGGGAGTTATTACGAGCAGTACTTC.

This chain links TRBV5-6 with TRBJ1-2, with 8 bases lining up with TRBD1. This CDR3 comprises 14 residues. After removal of 2 bases from V and 8 bases from J, the junction contained 8 bases not matched to a gene. Germline V gene sequence: CDR1 SGHDT, CDR2 YYEEEE. CDR3 amino acids: CASSFQGAPEGYTF. The CDR3 DNA reads as TGTGCCAGCAGCTTTCAGGGGGCGCCGGAAGGCTACACCTTC.

The chain combines TRBV11-2 with TRBJ2-1, with TRBD2 matching 11 bases. The germline V gene has CDR1 SGHAT and CDR2 FQNNGV. J lost 2 bases, V lost 0 bases, and 6 bases had no gene match. The CDR3 totals 18 residues. The CDR3 nucleotides read TGTGCCAGCAGCTTAGAGACGGGACTAGCGGCCCCCTACAATGAGCAGTTCTTC. Protein product: CASSLETGLAAPYNEQFF.

The chain is built from TRBV29-1 and TRBJ1-4; D is possibly TRBD1 (6 bases). The CDR3 sequence is 11 residues long. Germline V lookup: CDR1 SQVTM, CDR2 ANQGSEA. Trimming removed 7 bases from V and 8 bases from J, with 11 bases in between. The CDR3 coding sequence is TGCAGCGGGGGACACGGAGAAAAACTGTTTTTT. Its protein is CSGGHGEKLFF.

The chain combines TRBV7-9 with TRBJ2-7, with D possibly being TRBD2 (6 bases). The CDR3 extends over 13 amino acids. The V gene's germline CDR1 is SEHNR and CDR2 FQNEAQ (reference sequence). Trimming took 1 base from V and 5 from J, leaving 9 bases between them. The CDR3 DNA reads as TGTGCCAGCAGCTTAGAGACTAGTAACGAGCAGTACTTC. Translated: CASSLETSNEQYF.

The V call is TRBV7-2, the J call TRBJ2-1, with 11 bases fitting TRBD2. The length of the CDR3 is 15 residues. J gave up 5 bases and V 5 bases, and 5 bases lay outside the gene matches. Germline V gene lookup returns CDR1 SGHTA and CDR2 FQGNSA. The CDR3 nucleotides read TGTGCCAGCAGCAGGGGACTAGCGGCAAACAATGAGCAGTTCTTC. It codes for CASSRGLAANNEQFF.

This clone was picked up one time. A junction boundary mismatches the germline segment, possibly from a read error. The V call is TRBV7-7, the J call TRBJ1-5; D not resolved. The CDR3 loop spans 13 amino acids. Germline V gene lookup returns CDR1 SSHAT and CDR2 FNYEAQ (reference sequence). CDR3 loop: CASSLDFNQPQHF. The CDR3, as DNA: TGTGCTAGCAGCTTAGACTTCAATCAGCCCCAGCATTTT.

This sequence joins TRBV28 and TRBJ1-1; D is unclear. CDR3 length: 16 amino acids. Germline lookup yields CDR1 MDHEN and CDR2 SYDVKM. V lost 2 bases and J lost 0, with 13 bases in between. In DNA, the CDR3 is TGTGCCAGCAGTTTACCCCCCCTAGAAATGAACACTGAAGCTTTCTTT. This gives the protein CASSLPPLEMNTEAFF.

The V call is TRBV5-4, the J call TRBJ2-7; 14 bases agree with TRBD2. Trimming at V came to 2 bases and at J to 7 bases, leaving 5 bases not matched to a gene. CDR1 SGHNT and CDR2 YYREEE come from the germline V gene (reference sequence). The CDR3 is 15 amino acids. CDR3 DNA: TGTGCCAGCAGCTTCGGACTAGCGGGAGGCTATGAGCAGTACTTC. Its protein product is CASSFGLAGGYEQYF. The complete variable domain, with remaining parts taken from reference TRBV5-4 and TRBJ2-7, reads ETGVTQSPTHLIKTRGQQVTLRCSSQSGHNTVSWYQQALGQGPQFIFQYYREEENGRGNFPPRFSGLQFPNYSSELNVNALELDDSALYLCASSFGLAGGYEQYFGPGTRLTVT.

The genes are TRBV19 and TRBJ2-6; TRBD2 agrees at 9 bases. After removal of 5 bases from V and 2 bases from J, the junction contained 13 bases not matched to a gene. This CDR3 is built from 19 residues. Germline V gene lookup returns CDR1 LNHDA and CDR2 SQIVND (reference sequence). CDR3 nucleotide sequence: TGTGCCAGTAGTCCGTGGGGTAGCGGGAGCTGGACTGGGGCCAACGTCCTGACTTTC. Its protein product is CASSPWGSGSWTGANVLTF.

The chain links TRBV9 to TRBJ1-1; D is unresolved. Germline CDR1 reads SGDLS; CDR2 reads YYNGEE. CDR3 size: 14 residues. Trimming took off 0 bases at V and 5 bases at J, with 11 bases between the two ends. The CDR3 reads CASSVEAGGTEAFF. The DNA for the CDR3 is TGTGCCAGCAGCGTAGAAGCAGGTGGAACTGAAGCTTTCTTT.

This chain uses TRBV10-1 with TRBJ2-1; 9 nucleotides line up with TRBD2. The V gene's germline CDR1 is WNHNN and CDR2 SYGVQD (reference sequence). The CDR3 runs to 17 residues. Trimming cost V 6 bases and J 2 bases; bases outside gene matches: 11. In DNA, the CDR3 is TGCGCCAGCAGCAAATATTTAGCGGGAGTCGCCTACAATGAGCAGTTCTTC. Encoded protein: CASSKYLAGVAYNEQFF.

This clone was seen once. The V gene is TRBV9, the J gene TRBJ2-3, with 7 bases identical to TRBD2. CDR1 and CDR2 (germline): SGDLS, YYNGEE. The CDR3 loop spans 15 amino acids. V lost 0 bases and J lost 0; bases outside the gene matches: 1. CDR3 nucleotide sequence: TGTGCCAGCAGCGTAGGTAGCGGGAGCACAGATACGCAGTATTTT. It specifies CASSVGSGSTDTQYF.

This chain joins TRBV7-8 and TRBJ1-1; 9 bases agree with TRBD1. V shed 0 bases, J shed 3 bases, and the junction held 8 bases outside the gene matches. This CDR3 has 17 amino acids. The germline V gene has CDR1 SGHVS and CDR2 FQNEAQ. As DNA, the CDR3 is TGTGCCAGCAGCTTAGCGCGCGGACAGGGGACGTACACTGAAGCTTTCTTT. Protein sequence: CASSLARGQGTYTEAFF.

The rearrangement links TRBV29-1 to TRBJ2-3; TRBD1 matches at 9 bases. Germline CDR1 and CDR2: SQVTM and ANQGSEA. The CDR3 is made up of 13 amino acids. Germline trimming cut 7 bases from V and 2 bases from J; bases unmatched to any gene: 4. The CDR3 spells CSGTGAITDTQYF. The CDR3 DNA reads TGCAGCGGGACAGGGGCCATCACAGATACGCAGTATTTT.

The rearrangement joins TRBV29-1 to TRBJ1-3; TRBD1 is a possible D gene (5 bases). Per the germline V gene, CDR1 is SQVTM and CDR2 is ANQGSEA. The V end lost 7 bases, the J end lost 0 bases, and 10 bases lay between the germline ends. The CDR3 loop spans 13 amino acids. CDR3 nucleotide sequence: TGCAGCGCGTCGACAGTCTCTGGAAACACCATATATTTT. Protein product: CSASTVSGNTIYF. The complete variable domain, with remaining parts taken from reference TRBV29-1 and TRBJ1-3, reads SAVISQKPSRDICQRGTSLTIQCQVDSQVTMMFWYRQQPGQSLTLIATANQGSEATYESGFVIDKFPISRPNLTFSTLTVSNMSPEDSSIYLCSASTVSGNTIYFGEGSWLTVV.